This is a list of T cell receptor beta chains from one sample in a study of vaccination and CD4 T cells after COVID-19. From the PCR reads, TCRdb called clonotypes with MiXCR, one entry per CDR3 protein. The sample has some 7,000 distinct CDR3 sequences; around 40% are singletons. For these receptors, no antigen is known. Material: CD4+ T cells from blood, cultured in vitro. The receptors originated from a human donor in good health. CDR3s include the opening cysteine and the closing phenylalanine or tryptophan. A D gene is named only where the DNA matches it firmly. Rows give clone size only sometimes, using once, few, many, or a class for an expanded clone.

>TRBV19|.|TRBJ1-1|TRBD1
TGTGCCAGTAGTCCCCACAGGGGGGATGAAGCTTTCTTT
CASSPHRGDEAFF
>TRBV6-2/TRBV6-3|.|TRBJ1-6|.
TGTGCCAGCAGCCCGGGGTCGGGGAATTCACCCCTCCACTTT
CASSPGSGNSPLHF
>TRBV20-1|.|TRBJ1-1|.
TGCAGTGCTAGAGACCCCGGGACTGGGGGCATGAACACTGAAGCTTTCTTT
CSARDPGTGGMNTEAFF
>TRBV6-1|few|TRBJ1-2|.
TGTGCCAGCACCATGGGACTGCGGTATGGCTACACCTTC
CASTMGLRYGYTF
>TRBV7-9|large|TRBJ2-1|TRBD2
TGTGCCAGCAGAACCTCCGGGACTACTGGCTTACGACTTCAATTC
CASRTSGTTGLRLQF
>TRBV5-1|once|TRBJ1-1|.
TGCGCCAGCAGCACGGAGTTGAACACTGAAGCTATCTTT
CASSTELNTEAIF
>TRBV6-1|few|TRBJ2-5|TRBD1
TGTGCCAGCAGTCAGGGGGCGTGGGAGACCCAGTACTTC
CASSQGAWETQYF
>TRBV20-1|.|TRBJ1-6|TRBD1
TGCAGTGCTAGCCACACAACAGGGGGCAGGTCACCCCTCCACTTT
CSASHTTGGRSPLHF
>TRBV19|few|TRBJ1-2|TRBD1
TGTGCCAGTAGTATAGGTGCAGGGGGATCTTACTATGGCTACACCTTC
CASSIGAGGSYYGYTF
>TRBV7-2|few|TRBJ1-6|TRBD1
TGTGCCAGCAGCTGGACAGGGGGGGACAGGGCTTCACCCCTCCACTTT
CASSWTGGDRASPLHF
>TRBV30|few|TRBJ1-1|.
TGTGCCTGGAGCCTCCCAGGGTGGGACACTGAAGCTTTCTTT
CAWSLPGWDTEAFF
>TRBV19|.|TRBJ1-1|.
TGTGCCAGTCCACCGAGGGGATTAATACGGAACACTGAAGCTTTCTTT
CASPPRGLIRNTEAFF
>TRBV6-1|.|TRBJ2-3|TRBD1
TGTGCCACTTCCGGGACAGGGACAGGGAATACGCAGTATTTT
CATSGTGTGNTQYF
>TRBV6-5|.|TRBJ2-7|.
TGTGCCAGCAGTTACGACCCCCCGGGACTTAACTCCTACGAGCAGTACTTC
CASSYDPPGLNSYEQYF
>TRBV20-1|large|TRBJ2-3|.
TGCAGTGCTGAGGTCACAGATACGCAGTATTTT
CSAEVTDTQYF
>TRBV6-2/TRBV6-3|few|TRBJ1-1|TRBD1
TGTGCCAGCAGCTGGGGGGACAGAAACCTCCCCTTGGAAGCTTTCTTT
CASSWGDRNLPLEAFF
>TRBV6-1|.|TRBJ1-2|TRBD1
TGTGCCAGCAGGCCCGGGACAGGGAATAACTATGGCTACACCTTC
CASRPGTGNNYGYTF
>TRBV2|few|TRBJ1-6|.
TGTGCCAGCAGTGAAAGGGGGGCTCATAATTCACCCCTCCACTTT
CASSERGAHNSPLHF
>TRBV7-2|.|TRBJ2-1|.
TGTGCCAGCAGCTTACGGGGCGGAGATTACAATGAGCAGTTCTTC
CASSLRGGDYNEQFF
>TRBV6-5|few|TRBJ2-5|.
TGTGCCAGCAGTTACTCTTACCAAGAGACCCAGTACTTC
CASSYSYQETQYF
>TRBV6-1|.|TRBJ2-5|TRBD2
TGTGCCAGCAGTGAACTAGCGGGGGGGCAAGAGACCCAGTACTTC
CASSELAGGQETQYF
>TRBV27|.|TRBJ2-3|.
TGTGCCAGCAGTTTAGAGCAGGCGGGCACAGATACGCAGTATTTT
CASSLEQAGTDTQYF
>TRBV12-3/TRBV12-4|few|TRBJ2-1|TRBD1
TGTGCCAGCAGTTTAGTACAGGGGCGGAATGAGCAGTTCTTC
CASSLVQGRNEQFF
>TRBV14|.|TRBJ1-1|.
TGTGCCAGCAGCCAAGACAGGGCAAAGGCTTTCTTT
CASSQDRAKAFF
>TRBV20-1|few|TRBJ1-1|.
TGCAGTGCTAGAAACTCCAGGGGCATTGACACTGAAGCTTTCTTT
CSARNSRGIDTEAFF